This TCR beta chain was sequenced for a study of cytomegalovirus exposure and HLA in healthy donors. Study-wide context: Ancestry clustering placed about 80% of 350 to 500 genotyped donors in the Caucasian-associated cluster. Study results and caveats: In presence/absence analyses, roughly uniform sequencing depth across donors was assumed. Prior analysis indicated that the majority of TCR beta V segments exhibited productivity approximately 87% or approximately 30% of the time.

About this clone: Its antigen remains unidentified.

Each donor was nominally healthy when sampled (though unrecorded immune exposures were likely). Researchers ran the PCR with 60 Vbeta and 13 Jbeta primers. Libraries were prepared by immunoSEQ multiplex PCR; TCRdb keeps only in-frame clonotypes and omits some of them. The table includes approximately 94,000 clones, 76% detected once. There are 14 residues in the CDR3. The V gene lost 2 bases and the J gene lost 0 bases, with 9 bases spanning the gap. The germline CDR1 and CDR2 sequences are SGHRS and YFSETQ. The TCR was taken from a young man in good health and CMV-seropositive. This chain joins TRBV5-1 and TRBJ2-7; D unresolved. Sequenced sample: PBMCs. This chain's CDR3 is CASSLQSYSYEQYF. The DNA for the CDR3 is TGCGCCAGCAGCTTACAGTCCTACTCCTACGAGCAGTACTTC.